The 3 T cell receptor beta chains below all came from one sample that was sequenced in a study of T-cell reconstitution after alpha-beta-depleted transplantation in children. The library targeted TCRbeta and was prepared with unique molecular identifiers. Using its own MiXCR run on the PCR reads, TCRdb lists one record per CDR3 protein. The sample lists 250,000 to 400,000 distinct CDR3 sequences, more than 20% occurring once. Sequencing used PBMCs, mostly from graft donor cells, obtained 180 days after TCRalphabeta/CD19-depleted stem cell transplant. These receptors came from a male patient aged 5 to 17 who had a stem cell transplant for acute lymphoblastic leukemia, so the T cells may come from the graft donor.

The V and J genes are TRBV27 and TRBJ2-7; 8 bases map to TRBD2. Germline trimming cut 7 bases from V and 2 bases from J; bases unmatched to any gene: 10. Per germline, CDR1 MNHEY and CDR2 SMNVEV (reference sequence). The CDR3 length is 15 residues. The CDR3 is CASTAGGFYPYEQYF. The CDR3 coding sequence is TGTGCCAGCACTGCGGGAGGATTCTACCCCTACGAGCAGTACTTC.

V usage is TRBV12-3 or TRBV12-4 and J usage is TRBJ2-1; no firm D call. Trimming removed 2 bases at V and 3 bases at J, with 8 bases between. The CDR3 contains 14 residues. The CDR3 DNA sequence: TGTGCCAGCAGTTTATTATGGGGCTACAATGAGCAGTTCTTC. Protein sequence: CASSLLWGYNEQFF.

This clonotype was recorded a few times. The chain is built from TRBV7-8 and TRBJ2-7; TRBD1 agrees at 8 bases. The V gene end was trimmed by 5 bases and the J gene end by 5 bases; junction bases not matched to a gene: 11. This CDR3 spans 15 amino acids. The germline CDR1 and CDR2 sequences are SGHVS and FQNEAQ. The CDR3 region has the DNA TGTGCCAGCAGCCTCGTGACAGGGGTCGGAAACGAGCAGTACTTC. Translating gives CASSLVTGVGNEQYF.